Reported below is one T cell receptor beta chain. This record belongs to a study of control samples from healthy donors and cancer patients. Profiled with immunoSEQ multiplex PCR; TCRdb holds only in-frame clones, not every one. The sample has 150,000 to 200,000 clones, around nine tenths seen once. Material: blood. The sequence derives from a man aged 25-45 years in good health.

DNA of the CDR3: TGTGCCAGCAGCTTTTCCGCTTACCTTAATGAAAAACTGTTTTTT. Its protein is CASSFSAYLNEKLFF. This sequence joins TRBV5-6 and TRBJ1-4, with D unclear. Germline CDR1 and CDR2: SGHDT and YYEEEE. This CDR3 region has 15 residues. V shed 2 bases and J shed 4 bases, with 12 bases lying between them.